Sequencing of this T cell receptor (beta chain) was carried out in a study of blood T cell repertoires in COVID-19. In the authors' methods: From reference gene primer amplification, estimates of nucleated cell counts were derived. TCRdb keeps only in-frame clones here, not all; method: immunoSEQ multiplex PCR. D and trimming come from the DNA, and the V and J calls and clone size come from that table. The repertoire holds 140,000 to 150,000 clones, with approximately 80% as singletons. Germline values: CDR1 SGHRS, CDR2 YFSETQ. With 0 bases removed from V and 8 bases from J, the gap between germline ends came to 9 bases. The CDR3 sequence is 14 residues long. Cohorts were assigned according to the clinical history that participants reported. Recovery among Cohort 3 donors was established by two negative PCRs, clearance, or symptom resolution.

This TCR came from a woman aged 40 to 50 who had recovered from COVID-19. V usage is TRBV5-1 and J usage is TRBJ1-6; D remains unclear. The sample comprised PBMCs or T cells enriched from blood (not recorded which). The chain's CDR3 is CASSLDSRDSPLHF. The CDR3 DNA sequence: TGCGCCAGCAGCTTGGACAGTCGCGATTCACCCCTCCACTTT. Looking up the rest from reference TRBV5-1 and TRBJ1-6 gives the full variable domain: KAGVTQTPRYLIKTRGQQVTLSCSPISGHRSVSWYQQTPGQGLQFLFEYFSETQRNKGNFPGRFSGRQFSNSRSEMNVSTLELGDSALYLCASSLDSRDSPLHFGNGTRLTVT.